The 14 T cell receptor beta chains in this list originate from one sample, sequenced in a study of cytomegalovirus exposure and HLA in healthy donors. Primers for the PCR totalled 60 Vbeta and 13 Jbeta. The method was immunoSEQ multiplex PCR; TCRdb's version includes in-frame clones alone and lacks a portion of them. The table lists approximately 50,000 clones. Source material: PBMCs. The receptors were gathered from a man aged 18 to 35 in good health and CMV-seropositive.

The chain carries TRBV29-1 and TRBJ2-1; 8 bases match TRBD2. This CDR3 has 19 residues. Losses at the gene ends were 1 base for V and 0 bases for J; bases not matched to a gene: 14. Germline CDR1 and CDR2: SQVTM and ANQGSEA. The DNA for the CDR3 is TGCAGCGTTGAAGGGGGGGGTAGCGGGGAATTTAGCTCCTACAATGAGCAGTTCTTC. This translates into CSVEGGGSGEFSSYNEQFF.

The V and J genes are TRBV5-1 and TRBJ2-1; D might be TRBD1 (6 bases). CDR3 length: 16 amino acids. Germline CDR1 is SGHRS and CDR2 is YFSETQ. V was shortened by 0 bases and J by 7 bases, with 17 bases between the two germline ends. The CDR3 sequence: CASSLAPGATGNEQFF. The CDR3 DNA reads TGCGCCAGCAGCTTGGCTCCAGGGGCGACGGGTAATGAGCAGTTCTTC. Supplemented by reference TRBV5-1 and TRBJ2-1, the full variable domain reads KAGVTQTPRYLIKTRGQQVTLSCSPISGHRSVSWYQQTPGQGLQFLFEYFSETQRNKGNFPGRFSGRQFSNSRSEMNVSTLELGDSALYLCASSLAPGATGNEQFFGPGTRLTVL.

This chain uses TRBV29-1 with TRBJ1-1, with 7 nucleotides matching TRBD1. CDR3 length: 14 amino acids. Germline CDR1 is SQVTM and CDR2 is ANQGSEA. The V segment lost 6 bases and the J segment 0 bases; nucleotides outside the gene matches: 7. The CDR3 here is CSVNRGILNTEAFF. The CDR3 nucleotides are TGCAGCGTGAACAGGGGAATCTTGAACACTGAAGCTTTCTTT.

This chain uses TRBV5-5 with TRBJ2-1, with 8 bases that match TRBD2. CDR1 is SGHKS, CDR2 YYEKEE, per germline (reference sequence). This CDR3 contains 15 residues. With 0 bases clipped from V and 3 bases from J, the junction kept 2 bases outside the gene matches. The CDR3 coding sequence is TGTGCCAGCAGCTTGGTAAGCGGGAGCTACAATGAGCAGTTCTTC. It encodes CASSLVSGSYNEQFF.

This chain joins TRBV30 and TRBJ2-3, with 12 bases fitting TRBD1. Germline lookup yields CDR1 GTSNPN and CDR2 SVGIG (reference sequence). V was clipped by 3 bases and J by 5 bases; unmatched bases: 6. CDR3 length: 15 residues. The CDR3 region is CAWSPGQGAVDTQYF. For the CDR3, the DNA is TGTGCCTGGAGCCCGGGACAGGGGGCAGTAGATACGCAGTATTTT.

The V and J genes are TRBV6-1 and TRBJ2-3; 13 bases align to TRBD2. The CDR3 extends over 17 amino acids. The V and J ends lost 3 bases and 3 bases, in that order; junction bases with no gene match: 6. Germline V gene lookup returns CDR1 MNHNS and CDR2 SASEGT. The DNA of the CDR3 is TGTGCCAGCAGTGAGCCCTGGACTAGCGGGGGAACAGATACGCAGTATTTT. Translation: CASSEPWTSGGTDTQYF.

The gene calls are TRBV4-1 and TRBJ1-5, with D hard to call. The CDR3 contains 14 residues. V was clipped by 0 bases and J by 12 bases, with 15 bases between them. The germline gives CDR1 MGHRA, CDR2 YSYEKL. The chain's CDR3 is CASSQDPNFGIQHF. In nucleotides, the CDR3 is TGCGCCAGCAGCCAAGATCCTAATTTCGGGATCCAGCATTTT.

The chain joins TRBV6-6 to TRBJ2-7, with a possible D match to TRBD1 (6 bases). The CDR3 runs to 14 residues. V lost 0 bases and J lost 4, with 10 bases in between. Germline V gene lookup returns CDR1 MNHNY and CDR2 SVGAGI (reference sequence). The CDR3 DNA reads TGTGCCAGCAGTTACTCGAGAAGGGGGTACGAGCAGTACTTC. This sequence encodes CASSYSRRGYEQYF.

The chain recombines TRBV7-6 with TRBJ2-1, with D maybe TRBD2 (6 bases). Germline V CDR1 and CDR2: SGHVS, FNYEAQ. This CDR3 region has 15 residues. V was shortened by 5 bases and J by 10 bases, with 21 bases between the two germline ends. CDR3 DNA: TGTGCCAGCAGCCCCGGGACTCTGACTGTGGGGGAGCAGTTCTTC. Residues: CASSPGTLTVGEQFF.

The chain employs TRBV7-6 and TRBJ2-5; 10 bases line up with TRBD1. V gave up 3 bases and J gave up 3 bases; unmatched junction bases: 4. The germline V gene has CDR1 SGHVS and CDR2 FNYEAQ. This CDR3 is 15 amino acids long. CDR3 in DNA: TGTGCCAGCAGCTTTACCGGGACAGGGGAAGAGACCCAGTACTTC. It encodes CASSFTGTGEETQYF.

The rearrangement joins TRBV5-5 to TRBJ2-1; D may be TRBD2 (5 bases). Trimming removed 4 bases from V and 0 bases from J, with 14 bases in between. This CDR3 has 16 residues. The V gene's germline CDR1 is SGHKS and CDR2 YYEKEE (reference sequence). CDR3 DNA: TGTGCCAGCAGCGCCTATATAGGGAGCTCCTACAATGAGCAGTTCTTC. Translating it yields CASSAYIGSSYNEQFF. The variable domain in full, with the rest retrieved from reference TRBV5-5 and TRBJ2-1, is DAGVTQSPTHLIKTRGQQVTLRCSPISGHKSVSWYQQVLGQGPQFIFQYYEKEERGRGNFPDRFSARQFPNYSSELNVNALLLGDSALYLCASSAYIGSSYNEQFFGPGTRLTVL.

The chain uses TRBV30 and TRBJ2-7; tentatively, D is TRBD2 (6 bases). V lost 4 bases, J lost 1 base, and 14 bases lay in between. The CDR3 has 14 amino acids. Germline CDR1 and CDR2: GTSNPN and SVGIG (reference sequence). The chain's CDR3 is CAWNTGTSSYEQYF. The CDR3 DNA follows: TGTGCCTGGAATACCGGGACTTCTTCCTACGAGCAGTACTTC.

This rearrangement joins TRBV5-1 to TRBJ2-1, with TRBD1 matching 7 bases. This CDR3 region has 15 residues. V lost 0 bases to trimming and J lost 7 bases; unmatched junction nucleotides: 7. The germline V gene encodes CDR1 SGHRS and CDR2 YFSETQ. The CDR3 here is CASSLAAGGRNEQFF. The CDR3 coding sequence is TGCGCCAGCAGCTTGGCGGCAGGGGGTAGGAATGAGCAGTTCTTC.

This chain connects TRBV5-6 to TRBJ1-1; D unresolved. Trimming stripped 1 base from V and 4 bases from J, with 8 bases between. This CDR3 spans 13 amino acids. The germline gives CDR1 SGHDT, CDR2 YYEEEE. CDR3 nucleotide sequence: TGTGCCAGCAGCTTGAGACCGGGCACTGAAGCTTTCTTT. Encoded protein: CASSLRPGTEAFF.